This T cell receptor beta chain stems from a study of post-analysis software for immune sequencing data. Study summary: Some patients lacked subtype; others had relapsing-remitting, secondary progressive or progressive-relapsing disease. Study outcomes and limitations: About five TRBV segments were more frequent in patients than controls; TRBV5-6, TRBV5-1 and TRBV20-1 belonged to this group. Strong co-clustering by F measure was seen for same-batch samples.

Built from TCR beta cDNA, the libraries had unique molecular identifiers in them. Yield was roughly 0.5 million cDNA molecules from around 1 to 10 million T cells. TCRdb redid the calling of the PCR reads with MiXCR, one entry per CDR3 protein. The repertoire holds under 200,000 distinct CDR3 sequences, with roughly 35% as singletons. With respect to this clonotype: The target antigen is unknown.

The V gene's germline CDR1 is SGDLS and CDR2 YYNGEE. The CDR3 contains 17 residues. Germline trimming cut 4 bases from V and 1 base from J; bases unmatched to any gene: 8. The V call is TRBV9, the J call TRBJ2-6; 7 bases map to TRBD1. This specimen was blood, taken after autologous hematopoietic stem cell transplantation. The receptor's source is a girl between 10 and 17 years old with multiple sclerosis. The CDR3: CASSPLTGPSGANVLTF. CDR3 nucleotides: TGTGCCAGCAGCCCTTTGACAGGGCCTTCTGGGGCCAACGTCCTGACTTTC.